This is a list of T cell receptor beta chains from one sample in a study of cytomegalovirus exposure and HLA in healthy donors. Sequencing was performed with immunoSEQ multiplex PCR; in TCRdb, only in-frame clones are kept and a portion is missing. In the table there are about 140,000 clones, 73% of which are singletons. Input material: PBMCs. Receptor source: a human donor in good health. CDR3s include the opening cysteine and the closing phenylalanine or tryptophan. The order of the fields is V gene, J gene, clone size, D gene, CDR3 protein, CDR3 DNA. D genes are given only for firm matches. Where a row states a size, it is once, few, many or the class of an expanded clone; other rows omit it.

V: TRBV23-1
J: TRBJ2-7
size: NA
D: TRBD2
CDR3: CASSPPGLAGDLTSYEQYF
DNA: TGCGCCAGCAGTCCCCCGGGACTAGCGGGAGATCTTACCTCCTACGAGCAGTACTTC

V: TRBV19
J: TRBJ2-1
size: NA
D: NA
CDR3: CATKEGFNEQFF
DNA: TGTGCCACCAAGGAGGGGTTCAATGAGCAGTTCTTC

V: TRBV28
J: TRBJ2-5
size: few
D: TRBD2
CDR3: CASSFRRGVETQYF
DNA: TGTGCCAGCAGTTTTCGGCGGGGGGTGGAGACCCAGTACTTC

V: TRBV19
J: TRBJ1-5
size: NA
D: TRBD1
CDR3: CASKGSQGTSNQPQHF
DNA: TGTGCCAGCAAAGGGTCACAGGGGACTAGCAATCAGCCCCAGCATTTT

V: TRBV19
J: TRBJ1-1
size: NA
D: TRBD1
CDR3: CASSPRTGDPNTEAFF
DNA: TGTGCCAGTAGTCCCCGGACAGGGGATCCGAACACTGAAGCTTTCTTT

V: TRBV6-5
J: TRBJ1-1
size: NA
D: NA
CDR3: CASSYSTEEAFF
DNA: TGTGCCAGCAGTTACTCGACAGAGGAAGCTTTCTTT

V: TRBV5-1
J: TRBJ1-4
size: few
D: NA
CDR3: CASSLSLSNEKLFF
DNA: TGCGCCAGCAGCTTGTCTCTCTCTAATGAAAAACTGTTTTTT

V: TRBV4-1
J: TRBJ2-6
size: NA
D: TRBD1
CDR3: CASSQPQGSGANVLTF
DNA: TGCGCCAGCAGCCAGCCACAGGGGTCTGGGGCCAACGTCCTGACTTTC

V: TRBV7-9
J: TRBJ1-1
size: NA
D: NA
CDR3: CASSYGEGQGAFF
DNA: TGTGCCAGCAGCTACGGGGAGGGGCAAGGAGCTTTCTTT

V: TRBV2
J: TRBJ2-1
size: NA
D: NA
CDR3: CASSVYNEQFF
DNA: TGTGCCAGCAGTGTATACAATGAGCAGTTCTTC

V: TRBV4-1
J: TRBJ2-2
size: NA
D: NA
CDR3: CASSPQGTGELFF
DNA: TGCGCCAGCAGCCCCCAGGGGACCGGGGAGCTGTTTTTT

V: TRBV2
J: TRBJ1-5
size: NA
D: TRBD1
CDR3: CASRRTGGNQPQHF
DNA: TGTGCCAGCCGAAGGACAGGGGGCAATCAGCCCCAGCATTTT

V: TRBV5-1
J: TRBJ2-3
size: NA
D: NA
CDR3: CASSLSRAQYF
DNA: TGCGCCAGCAGCTTGAGCCGGGCGCAGTATTTT

V: TRBV11-2
J: TRBJ1-2
size: NA
D: NA
CDR3: CASSPRAASINYGYTF
DNA: TGTGCCAGCAGCCCGAGGGCGGCATCCATTAACTATGGCTACACCTTC

V: TRBV10-3
J: TRBJ2-7
size: NA
D: NA
CDR3: CAISRVTGPNSYEQYF
DNA: TGTGCCATCTCGCGCGTGACAGGACCTAACTCCTACGAGCAGTACTTC

V: TRBV4-1
J: TRBJ1-1
size: NA
D: NA
CDR3: CASSQGAARRGFTEAFF
DNA: TGCGCCAGCAGCCAAGGGGCCGCCCGAAGGGGGTTCACTGAAGCTTTCTTT

V: TRBV9
J: TRBJ2-3
size: NA
D: NA
CDR3: CASSPSKDYWPDTQYF
DNA: TGTGCCAGCAGCCCCAGCAAGGACTATTGGCCAGATACGCAGTATTTT

V: TRBV2
J: TRBJ2-7
size: NA
D: NA
CDR3: CASMEESYEQYF
DNA: TGTGCCAGCATGGAGGAATCGTACGAGCAGTACTTC

V: TRBV7-2
J: TRBJ2-3
size: NA
D: TRBD1
CDR3: CASSLQGSVTDTQYF
DNA: TGTGCCAGCAGCCTACAGGGGTCTGTCACAGATACGCAGTATTTT

V: TRBV5-1
J: TRBJ2-2
size: NA
D: TRBD2
CDR3: CASSQASSGGNTGELFF
DNA: TGCGCCAGCTCCCAAGCATCTAGCGGGGGGAACACCGGGGAGCTGTTTTTT

V: TRBV5-1
J: TRBJ1-1
size: NA
D: NA
CDR3: CASALGVNTEAFF
DNA: TGCGCCAGCGCCCTGGGCGTGAACACTGAAGCTTTCTTT

V: TRBV4-2
J: TRBJ2-3
size: NA
D: NA
CDR3: CASSQETAGGQYF
DNA: TGTGCCAGCAGCCAAGAAACGGCAGGAGGGCAGTATTTT

V: TRBV12-5
J: TRBJ2-1
size: NA
D: TRBD1
CDR3: CASGSGTGSYNEQFF
DNA: TGTGCTAGTGGTTCCGGGACAGGTTCCTACAATGAGCAGTTCTTC

V: TRBV28
J: TRBJ1-2
size: NA
D: NA
CDR3: CASRASGANYGYTF
DNA: TGTGCCAGCAGGGCGTCGGGGGCTAACTATGGCTACACCTTC

V: TRBV10-2
J: TRBJ2-7
size: NA
D: TRBD1
CDR3: CASSESATGYEQYF
DNA: TGCGCCAGCAGTGAGTCCGCGACAGGGTACGAGCAGTACTTC

V: TRBV7-9
J: TRBJ1-4
size: NA
D: NA
CDR3: CASSLGSGVMDEKLFF
DNA: TGTGCCAGCAGCTTAGGGTCAGGGGTAATGGATGAAAAACTGTTTTTT

V: TRBV23-1
J: TRBJ2-1
size: NA
D: TRBD2
CDR3: CASSQDGTSGNRNYNEQFF
DNA: TGCGCCAGCAGTCAAGACGGGACTAGCGGAAACCGAAACTACAATGAGCAGTTCTTC

V: TRBV27
J: TRBJ1-2
size: NA
D: NA
CDR3: CASSLSGLHGYTF
DNA: TGTGCCAGCAGTTTATCCGGACTGCATGGCTACACCTTC